This T cell receptor (beta chain) was found in a study of shared clonotypes between healthy human individuals. Across the whole study: Each donor contributed plates that comprised three CD4 naive, three CD4 memory, two CD8 naive and one CD8 memory.

In the source study's methods: Filtering differed because ImmunoSEQ produced junction-only sequences that carried no quality scores. The table came from immunoSEQ multiplex PCR; TCRdb's copy has only in-frame clones and leaves some out. The DNA was the basis for D and trimming; V, J and clone size are from that table. The sample records some 1.5 million clones, 95% to 99% being singletons. The CDR3 runs 12 residues. V lost 2 bases to trimming and J lost 4 bases, with 7 bases between them. The germline gives CDR1 SGHNT, CDR2 YYREEE (reference sequence). The receptor comes from a man aged 25 to 40 in good health. Sequenced input: naive CD4+ T cells sorted from blood. Subset in this sample: CD45RA+ positively selected. The chain employs TRBV5-4 and TRBJ2-7; D remains ambiguous. CDR3 sequence (DNA): TGTGCCAGCAGCTTTGGGGAATACGAGCAGTACTTC. It specifies CASSFGEYEQYF.